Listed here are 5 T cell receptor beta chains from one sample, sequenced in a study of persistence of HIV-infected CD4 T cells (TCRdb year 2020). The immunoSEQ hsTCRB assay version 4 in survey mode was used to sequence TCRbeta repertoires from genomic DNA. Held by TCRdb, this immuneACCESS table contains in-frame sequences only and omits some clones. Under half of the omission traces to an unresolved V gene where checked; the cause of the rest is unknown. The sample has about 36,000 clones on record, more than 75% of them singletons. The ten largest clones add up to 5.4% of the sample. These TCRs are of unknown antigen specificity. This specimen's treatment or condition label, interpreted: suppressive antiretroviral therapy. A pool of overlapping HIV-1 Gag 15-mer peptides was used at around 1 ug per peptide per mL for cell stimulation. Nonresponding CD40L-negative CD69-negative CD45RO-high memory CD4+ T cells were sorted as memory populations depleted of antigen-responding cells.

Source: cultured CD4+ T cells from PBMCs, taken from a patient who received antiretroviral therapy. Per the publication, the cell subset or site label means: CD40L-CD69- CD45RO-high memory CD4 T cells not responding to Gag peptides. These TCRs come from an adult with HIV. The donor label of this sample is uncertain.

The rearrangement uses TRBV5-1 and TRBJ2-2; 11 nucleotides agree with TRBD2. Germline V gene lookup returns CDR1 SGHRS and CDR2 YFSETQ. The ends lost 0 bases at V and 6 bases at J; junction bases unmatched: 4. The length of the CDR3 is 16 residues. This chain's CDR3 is CASSLALAGGAGELFF. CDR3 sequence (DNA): TGCGCCAGCAGCTTGGCCCTAGCGGGGGGAGCCGGGGAGCTGTTTTTT.

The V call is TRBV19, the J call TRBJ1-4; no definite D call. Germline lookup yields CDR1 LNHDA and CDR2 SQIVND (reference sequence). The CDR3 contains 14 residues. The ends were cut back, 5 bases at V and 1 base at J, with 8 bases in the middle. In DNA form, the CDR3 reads TGTGCCAGTAGTTCGACTGTAACTAATGAAAAACTGTTTTTT. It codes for CASSSTVTNEKLFF.

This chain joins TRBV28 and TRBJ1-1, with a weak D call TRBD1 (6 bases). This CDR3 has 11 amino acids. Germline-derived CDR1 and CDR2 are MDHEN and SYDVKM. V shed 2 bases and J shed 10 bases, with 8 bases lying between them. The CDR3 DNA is TGTGCCAGCAGTTTAACAGGGTTAGCTTTCTTT. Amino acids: CASSLTGLAFF.

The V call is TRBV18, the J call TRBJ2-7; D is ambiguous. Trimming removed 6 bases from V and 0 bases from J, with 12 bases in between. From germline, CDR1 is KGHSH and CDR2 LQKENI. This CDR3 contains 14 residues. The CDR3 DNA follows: TGTGCCAGCTCGGCCCGGTCTAACTCCTACGAGCAGTACTTC. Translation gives CASSARSNSYEQYF.

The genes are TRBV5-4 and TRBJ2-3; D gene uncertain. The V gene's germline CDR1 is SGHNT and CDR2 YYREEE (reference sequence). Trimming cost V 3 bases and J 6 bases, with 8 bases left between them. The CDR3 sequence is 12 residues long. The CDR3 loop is CASSWVGDTQYF. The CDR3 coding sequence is TGTGCCAGCAGCTGGGTGGGGGATACGCAGTATTTT.